The clone carrying this T cell receptor beta chain appeared a few times. No antigen is known for it. The CDR3 is 15 residues long. The V end lost 5 bases, the J end lost 4 bases, and 14 bases lay between the germline ends. The germline CDR1 and CDR2 sequences are MNHEY and SVGAGI. This sample was taken from a study of cytomegalovirus exposure and HLA in healthy donors. Study-wide results and limits: Many donors shared some public TCRs, even though most TCR sequences were rare. The study designated 150 or so TCR beta chains cytomegalovirus-associated.

Primers for the PCR totalled 60 Vbeta and 13 Jbeta. TCRdb's table, derived via immunoSEQ multiplex PCR, lists solely in-frame clones and lacks some. The sample has about 120,000 clones, about 75% seen once. The rearrangement uses TRBV6-5 and TRBJ2-2; possible D gene TRBD2, 6 bases. This TCR came from a woman aged 40 to 55 in good health and CMV-seropositive. Sequences were obtained from PBMCs. The CDR3 here is CASSRTEGSTGELFF. The CDR3 DNA reads as TGTGCCAGCAGTCGGACGGAGGGGAGCACCGGGGAGCTGTTTTTT.